This T cell receptor beta chain was recovered during a study of blood T cells in healthy people across ages. With a J-beta primer mix and a sample-barcoded 5' primer, a second PCR ran roughly 6 to 12 cycles. Carrying 12 random nucleotides, a template-switch adaptor labeled each individual cDNA molecule. TCRdb fed the 5' RACE reads into MiXCR, producing one record per CDR3 protein. The sample holds fewer than 800,000 distinct CDR3 sequences; 45% to 50% are singletons and the top ten take around 32%. Germline V CDR1 and CDR2: MDHEN, SYDVKM. This CDR3 comprises 15 residues. Deletions cut 6 bases from V and 3 bases from J, with 15 bases between.

The chain recombines TRBV28 with TRBJ2-1; a weak D match, TRBD1 (6 bases). The TCR originated in a woman in her sixties in good health. Specimen: blood. CDR3: CASSFVRGNYNEQFF. The CDR3 nucleotides read TGTGCCAGCAGCTTCGTAAGGGGGAACTACAATGAGCAGTTCTTC.